This paragraph covers one T cell receptor (beta chain) sequence. This clonotype was seen only a few times. The antigen it binds to is not known. No per-base quality is available; no much larger clone lies one base away. This sample is part of a study of T cells after yellow fever vaccination (dated 2019 in TCRdb). A note on the overall study: The SMART-Seq v4 Ultra Low Input RNA kit was used to prepare libraries from fractions with low cell numbers. To follow T-cell clones before and after both primary and booster YFV17D yellow fever vaccination, bulk TCR alpha and beta repertoires underwent longitudinal sequencing. Two healthy male donors made up the cohort, one aged 18 to 29 years and the other aged 30 to 39 years. Blood samples were taken at several timepoints before and after primary and secondary immunization, and bulk PBMC replicates and cell subsets were isolated. General conclusions and limits of the study: Most clones expanded after primary vaccination were re-detected after the booster (almost 98% of CD4 and roughly 85% of CD8), suggesting broad memory maintenance. A small fraction of clonotypes showed up in both the CD4 and CD8 compartments, probably as a result of convergent recombination. FACS-sorted repertoires could contain abundant contaminating clonotypes from the bulk population, so computational filtering was required. Because the study included only a couple of donors, the extent to which the findings can be generalized is limited. The secondary T-cell response was found to be weaker but faster than the primary response, with a peak reached on day 5 rather than on day 15.

What this sample's treatment or condition label stands for: live attenuated yellow fever vaccine strain. PBMCs were isolated from peripheral blood using a standard Ficoll-Paque protocol. CD4 and CD8 T-cell fractions were isolated with Dynabeads CD4 and CD8 positive selection kits. TriZol was used to extract RNA from bulk PBMCs, from CD4 and CD8 fractions, and from dextramer-positive and dextramer-negative fractions. Relative to germline, V is missing 2 bases and J is missing 14 bases, with 6 bases of the junction outside any gene match. In the germline V gene (reference sequence), CDR1 corresponds to SEHNR and CDR2 to FQNEAQ. Taken from cysteine to phenylalanine, the CDR3 has 12 residues. Only the CDR3 portion is preserved as DNA: 36 bases, with reading frame beginning at the first base. Sequencing used an Illumina NovaSeq 6000. Synthesis of TCR cDNA relied on 5'RACE template switching, a step that introduced a universal primer site along with unique molecular identifiers. Priming of cDNA synthesis was performed from both the TCR alpha and TCR beta constant segments. Library amplification used two PCR steps, and the second PCR step added sample barcodes and sequencing adapters. Sequencing of libraries was performed on Illumina HiSeq 2500 (2x100 bp) or NovaSeq (2x150 bp). On the authors' methods: Demultiplexing of reads and collapsing into UMI consensus sequences were performed with MIGEC, and V(D)J alignment was carried out with MiXCR. Vaccine-responding clonotypes were defined with edgeR using replicate PBMC samples, requiring FDR below 0.01 and a log2 fold change above 5 up to day 15. Each bulk clonotype received a CD4 or CD8 identity based on whether the sequenced CD4 or CD8 repertoire contained that clonotype at higher abundance. TCRdb trimmed the raw reads at Q25, called clones with MiXCR and kept productive beta chains. Here each entry gathers all rows of one CDR3 protein and keeps the most common genes and DNA. Here the V and J calls rest on TCRdb's processing, not on the authors' analysis. This sample lists about 130,000 distinct CDR3 sequences; about 8.2% were detected once. About 40% of the sample comes from the top ten.

The receptor was isolated from a man aged 18 to 30 who received the YFV17D yellow fever vaccine. The sequencing used CD8+ T cells sorted from PBMCs, collected on the day of the yellow fever booster vaccination. The chain links TRBV7-9 with TRBJ2-5; 9 junctional bases match TRBD1. The DNA sequence follows: TGTGCCAGCAGCTTAAGGGACAGGGAGGAATACTTC. Its translation reads: CASSLRDREEYF.